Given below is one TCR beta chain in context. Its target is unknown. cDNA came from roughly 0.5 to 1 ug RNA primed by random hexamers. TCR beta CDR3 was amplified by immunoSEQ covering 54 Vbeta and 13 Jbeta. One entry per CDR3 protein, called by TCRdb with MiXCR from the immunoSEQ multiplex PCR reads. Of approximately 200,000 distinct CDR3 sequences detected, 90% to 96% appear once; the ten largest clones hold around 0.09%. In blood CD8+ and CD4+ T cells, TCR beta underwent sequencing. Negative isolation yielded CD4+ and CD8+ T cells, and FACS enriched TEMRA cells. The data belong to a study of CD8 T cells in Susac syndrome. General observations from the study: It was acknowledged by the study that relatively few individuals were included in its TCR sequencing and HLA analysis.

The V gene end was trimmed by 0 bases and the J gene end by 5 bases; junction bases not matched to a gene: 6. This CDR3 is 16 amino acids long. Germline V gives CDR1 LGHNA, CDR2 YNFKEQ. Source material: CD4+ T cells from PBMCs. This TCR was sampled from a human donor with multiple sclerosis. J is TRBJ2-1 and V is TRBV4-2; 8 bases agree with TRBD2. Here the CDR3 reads CASSQDGRGANNEQFF. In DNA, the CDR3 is TGTGCCAGCAGCCAAGACGGGCGGGGGGCCAACAATGAGCAGTTCTTC.